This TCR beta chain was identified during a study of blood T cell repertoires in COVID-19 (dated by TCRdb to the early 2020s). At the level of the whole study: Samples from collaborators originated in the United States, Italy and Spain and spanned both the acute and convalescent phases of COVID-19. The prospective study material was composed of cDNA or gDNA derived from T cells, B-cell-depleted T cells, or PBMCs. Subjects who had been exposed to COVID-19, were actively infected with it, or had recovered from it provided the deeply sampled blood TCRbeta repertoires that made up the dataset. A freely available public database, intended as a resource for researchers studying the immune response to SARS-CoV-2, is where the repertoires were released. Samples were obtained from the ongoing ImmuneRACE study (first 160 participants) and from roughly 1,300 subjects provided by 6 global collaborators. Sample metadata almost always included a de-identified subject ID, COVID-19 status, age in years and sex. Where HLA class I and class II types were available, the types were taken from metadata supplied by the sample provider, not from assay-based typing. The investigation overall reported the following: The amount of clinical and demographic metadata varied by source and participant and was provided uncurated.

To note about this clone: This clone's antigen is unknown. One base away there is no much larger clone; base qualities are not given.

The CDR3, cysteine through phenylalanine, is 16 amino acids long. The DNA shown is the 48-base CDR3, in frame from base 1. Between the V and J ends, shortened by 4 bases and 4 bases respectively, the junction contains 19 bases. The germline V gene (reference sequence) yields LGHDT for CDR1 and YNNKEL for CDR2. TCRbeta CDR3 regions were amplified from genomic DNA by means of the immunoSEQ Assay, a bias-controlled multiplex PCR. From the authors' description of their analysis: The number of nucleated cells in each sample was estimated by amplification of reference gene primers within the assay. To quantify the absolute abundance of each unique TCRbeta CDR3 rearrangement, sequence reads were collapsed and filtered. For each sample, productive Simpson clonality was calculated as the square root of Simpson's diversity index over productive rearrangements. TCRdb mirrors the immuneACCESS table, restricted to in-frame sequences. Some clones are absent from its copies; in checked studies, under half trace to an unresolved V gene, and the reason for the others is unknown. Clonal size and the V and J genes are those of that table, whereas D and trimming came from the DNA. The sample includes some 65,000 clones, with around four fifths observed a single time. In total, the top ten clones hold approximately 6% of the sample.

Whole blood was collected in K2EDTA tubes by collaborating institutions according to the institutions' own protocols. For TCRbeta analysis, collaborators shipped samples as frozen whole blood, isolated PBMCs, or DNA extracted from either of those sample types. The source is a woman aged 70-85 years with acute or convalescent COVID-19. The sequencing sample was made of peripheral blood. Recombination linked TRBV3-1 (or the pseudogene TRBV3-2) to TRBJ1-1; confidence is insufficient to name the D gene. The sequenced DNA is TGTGCCAGCAGCCTCCACGGGGTGGGCTGGGGCACTGAAGCTTTCTTT. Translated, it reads CASSLHGVGWGTEAFF.